One sample yielded the 4 T cell receptor beta chains listed below, sequenced in a study of breast tumors, draining lymph nodes, adjacent tissues. Samples came from axillary lymph nodes draining the breast cancer. One entry per CDR3 protein results from TCRdb running MiXCR on the multiplex PCR reads. In the table there are some 150,000 distinct CDR3 sequences, under 25% of which are singletons. What was sequenced was axillary lymph node tissue. These receptors were collected from a female donor with breast cancer. Some clones in this sample may be carry-over from other donors' samples.

Sample share makes this clonotype medium-sized. The chain recombines TRBV4-2 with TRBJ2-3; 11 positions agree with TRBD2. The CDR3 length is 15 residues. Germline CDR1 reads LGHNA; CDR2 reads YNFKEQ. Trimming at V came to 4 bases and at J to 0 bases, leaving 0 bases not matched to a gene. The CDR3 region is CASSRTSGSTDTQYF. The CDR3 nucleotides read TGTGCCAGCAGCCGGACTAGCGGGAGCACAGATACGCAGTATTTT.

This clonotype has only one observation. This clone may be a read error of a much larger clone one base away. The rearrangement joins TRBV3-2 to TRBJ1-4. TRBV3-2 is a pseudogene locus. The CDR3 is 11 amino acids. CDR3: CASSRLGKLFF. The CDR3 region has the DNA TGTGCCAGCAGCCGTTTGGGAAAACTGTTTTTT.

Ten or more counts support this clonotype. The chain uses TRBV5-1 and TRBJ2-3; D is possibly TRBD2 (5 bases). Deletions cut 2 bases from V and 0 bases from J, with 7 bases between. CDR3 length: 14 amino acids. CDR1 and CDR2 from the germline V gene are SGHRS and YFSETQ. Written as DNA, the CDR3 is TGCGCCAGCAGCTTACTAGTGAGCACAGATACGCAGTATTTT. Translated, it gives CASSLLVSTDTQYF.

This clonotype was observed once. This may arise from a read error, as a much more abundant clone is one base away. V and J are TRBV5-5 and TRBJ2-7; D gene uncertain. The CDR3 totals 13 residues. Germline V lookup: CDR1 SGHKS, CDR2 YYEKEE (reference sequence). The CDR3 reads CASGLETPYEQYF. The CDR3 bases are TGTGCCAGCGGCTTGGAGACACCCTACGAGCAGTACTTC.